This TCR beta chain stems from a study of CD8+ T cells in alopecia areata. Treatment specified: oral pan-JAK inhibitor, 5-10 mg twice daily. Cell sorting was applied to PBMCs, and CD4+ and CD8+ T cells were collected. The ends were cut back, 6 bases at V and 3 bases at J, with 15 bases in the middle. CDR1 is LGHNA, CDR2 YNFKEQ, per germline. CDR3 length: 15 amino acids. In each case, RNA was isolated and then reverse transcribed into cDNA as the sequencing template. The method was immunoSEQ multiplex PCR; TCRdb's version includes in-frame clones alone and lacks a portion of them. The table shows 150,000 to 200,000 clones, with under 80% occurring only once.

The chain has TRBV4-2 and TRBJ1-5, with unresolved D. The sequencing here drew on CD4+ T cells sorted from blood, taken at approximately week 50, from a patient treated with tofacitinib. This TCR derives from a human donor with alopecia areata. The CDR3 DNA is TGTGCCAGCAGTACCGACGGAACCTACAATCAGCCCCAGCATTTT. Its translation is CASSTDGTYNQPQHF.